This T cell receptor (beta chain) was observed in a study of metastatic and nonmetastatic thyroid tumors. Study-wide results and limits: Reportedly, malignant thyroid tumors had significantly higher TCR beta diversity than benign nodules, in blood and tumor.

With MiXCR, TCRdb reprocessed the PCR reads. The table lists tens of thousands of clones, 15% to 20% of them singletons, with around 21% in the top ten. All patients were treatment-naive before thyroid surgery. This clone showed up many times. Its antigen is not known. The sequenced material came from blood. The TCR comes from a male donor with papillary thyroid cancer or a benign thyroid nodule (not recorded which). Some clones in this sample may be carry-over from other donors' samples.

The CDR3 sequence is CASSTGLAGASSYNEQFF. CDR3 coding DNA: TGTGCCAGCAGCACTGGACTAGCGGGGGCTAGCTCCTACAATGAGCAGTTCTTC. This chain links TRBV11-1 with TRBJ2-1; TRBD2 matches at 13 bases. There are 18 residues in the CDR3. Trimming at V came to 5 bases and at J to 0 bases, leaving 7 bases not matched to a gene. Germline lookup yields CDR1 SGHAT and CDR2 FQDESV (reference sequence).